A single sample gave rise to the 30 T cell receptor beta chains below, sequenced in a study of cytomegalovirus exposure and HLA in healthy donors. The data were produced by immunoSEQ multiplex PCR, yet TCRdb's version contains in-frame clones alone and is incomplete. The sample has under 200,000 clones, roughly 89% seen once. The sequencing input was PBMCs. Every receptor here comes from a man aged 18 to 29 in good health and CMV-seropositive.

The V call is TRBV29-1, the J call TRBJ2-5; possible D gene TRBD2, 6 bases. This CDR3 has 15 amino acids. Germline V gene lookup returns CDR1 SQVTM and CDR2 ANQGSEA. V lost 3 bases and J 4 bases, leaving 18 bases between the germline ends. The CDR3 protein is CSVDNPELGGETQYF. CDR3 in DNA: TGCAGCGTTGATAACCCCGAGTTGGGGGGAGAGACCCAGTACTTC.

The genes are TRBV5-6 and TRBJ2-5, with D perhaps TRBD1 (5 bases). The germline V gene has CDR1 SGHDT and CDR2 YYEEEE. The CDR3 runs 11 residues. Trimming pared 4 bases from V and 13 bases from J, leaving 14 bases between. The CDR3 sequence: CASSLTGDLYF. Here the CDR3 DNA reads TGTGCCAGCAGCCTAACAGGAGATTTGTACTTC. Full variable domain (outside the CDR3, taken from reference TRBV5-6 and TRBJ2-5): DAGVTQSPTHLIKTRGQQVTLRCSPKSGHDTVSWYQQALGQGPQFIFQYYEEEERQRGNFPDRFSGHQFPNYSSELNVNALLLGDSALYLCASSLTGDLYFGPGTRLLVL.

This clone was detected a few times. The rearrangement joins TRBV28 to TRBJ1-2; no firm D call. V was clipped by 8 bases and J by 5 bases, with 15 bases between them. The CDR3 extends over 13 amino acids. Germline lookup yields CDR1 MDHEN and CDR2 SYDVKM. CDR3 loop: CASLTARGYGYTF. CDR3 nucleotide sequence: TGTGCCAGCCTTACAGCCAGAGGGTATGGCTACACCTTC.

V and J are TRBV14 and TRBJ2-5, with 9 bases lining up with TRBD2. Trimming took 6 bases from V and 5 from J; bases not matched to a gene: 10. This CDR3 spans 15 amino acids. CDR1 and CDR2 (germline): SGHDN, FVKESK. The CDR3 spells CASSPGGLAWETQYF. For the CDR3, the DNA is TGTGCCAGCAGTCCCGGGGGACTAGCTTGGGAGACCCAGTACTTC.

The gene calls are TRBV7-3 and TRBJ2-2; D possibly corresponds to TRBD1 (5 bases). CDR1 and CDR2 from the germline V gene are SGHTA and FQGTGA. CDR3 size: 15 residues. V was clipped by 5 bases and J by 4 bases, with 14 bases between them. The CDR3 sequence is CASSATGSSTGELFF. The CDR3 DNA follows: TGTGCCAGCAGCGCCACAGGAAGTTCCACCGGGGAGCTGTTTTTT.

V usage is TRBV19 and J usage is TRBJ1-3; D is unclear. CDR1 and CDR2 from the germline V gene are LNHDA and SQIVND (reference sequence). Trimming pared 6 bases from V and 0 bases from J, leaving 9 bases between. The CDR3 has 14 residues. CDR3 loop: CASRQQNSGNTIYF. The CDR3 DNA reads TGTGCCAGTAGACAACAGAACTCTGGAAACACCATATATTTT.

The V gene is TRBV5-1, the J gene TRBJ2-7; 8 bases match TRBD1. The CDR3 consists of 14 residues. The V gene's germline CDR1 is SGHRS and CDR2 YFSETQ. V lost 4 bases and J lost 4; bases outside the gene matches: 7. CDR3 nucleotide sequence: TGCGCCAGCAGCAGGACAGGGACGGAATACGAGCAGTACTTC. Protein sequence: CASSRTGTEYEQYF.

There are a few counts of this clone. The V gene is TRBV5-1, the J gene TRBJ1-1; 7 nucleotides agree with TRBD1. This CDR3 has 13 amino acids. After removal of 0 bases from V and 9 bases from J, the junction contained 5 bases not matched to a gene. From germline, CDR1 is SGHRS and CDR2 YFSETQ. The CDR3 DNA reads as TGCGCCAGCAGCTTGGAGGACAGGCTGAAAGCTTTCTTT. This codes for CASSLEDRLKAFF.

The genes are TRBV27 and TRBJ2-1; no definite D call. Trimming left V 6 bases short and J 0 bases short, with 12 bases between. Germline V CDR1 and CDR2: MNHEY, SMNVEV (reference sequence). The CDR3 consists of 15 residues. CDR3 nucleotide sequence: TGTGCCAGCAGCCGTAGTACTGTCTCCTACAATGAGCAGTTCTTC. This sequence encodes CASSRSTVSYNEQFF.

The CDR3 protein is CASSVSGSRPYEQYF. CDR3 coding DNA: TGTGCCAGCAGTGTTAGCGGGAGCCGACCCTACGAGCAGTACTTC. The chain uses TRBV28 and TRBJ2-7; 9 positions match TRBD2. The germline gives CDR1 MDHEN, CDR2 SYDVKM. Trimming took 5 bases from V and 2 from J; bases not matched to a gene: 7. This CDR3 region has 15 residues.

The gene calls are TRBV27 and TRBJ2-7; 10 bases are shared with TRBD1. V lost 5 bases to trimming and J lost 6 bases; unmatched junction nucleotides: 4. Germline V gene data show CDR1 as MNHEY and CDR2 as SMNVEV (reference sequence). This CDR3 has 13 residues. The CDR3 sequence: CASSRQGAVEQYF. The CDR3 DNA follows: TGTGCCAGCAGTCGACAGGGGGCTGTCGAGCAGTACTTC.

The chain recombines TRBV25-1 with TRBJ2-5; 11 bases are shared with TRBD2. The V and J ends lost 3 bases and 4 bases, in that order; junction bases with no gene match: 4. The CDR3 runs to 15 residues. CDR1 and CDR2 from the germline V gene are MGHDK and SYGVNS. CDR3 sequence: CASSDSGRVPETQYF. DNA of the CDR3: TGTGCCAGCAGTGATAGCGGGAGGGTGCCAGAGACCCAGTACTTC.

The CDR3 loop reads CASSQVSRGLGTQYF. The CDR3 DNA follows: TGCGCCAGCAGCCAAGTGAGCAGGGGGCTGGGGACCCAGTACTTC. J is TRBJ2-5 and V is TRBV4-1; 8 nucleotides line up with TRBD1. V trimming: 1 base; J trimming: 7 bases; junction bases outside the gene matches: 8. The germline V gene encodes CDR1 MGHRA and CDR2 YSYEKL. The length of the CDR3 is 15 residues.

The chain recombines TRBV19 with TRBJ1-2; D is ambiguous. Trimming stripped 3 bases from V and 3 bases from J, with 14 bases between. CDR1 is LNHDA, CDR2 SQIVND, per germline (reference sequence). The CDR3 spans 15 residues. CDR3 residues: CASSIDSQWHYGYTF. Here the CDR3 DNA reads TGTGCCAGTAGTATTGACTCCCAATGGCACTATGGCTACACCTTC.

The chain uses TRBV9 and TRBJ2-7; possibly TRBD1 for D (5 bases). The CDR3 covers 15 residues. Germline V gives CDR1 SGDLS, CDR2 YYNGEE. V was shortened by 0 bases and J by 2 bases, with 12 bases between the two germline ends. The DNA for the CDR3 is TGTGCCAGCAGCGTAGAGGCACAGGCTCCCTACGAGCAGTACTTC. It codes for CASSVEAQAPYEQYF.

This clone was recorded a few times. The chain couples TRBV29-1 to TRBJ2-5; D is uncertain. Germline CDR1 reads SQVTM; CDR2 reads ANQGSEA. The CDR3 length is 10 residues. V was clipped by 4 bases and J by 5 bases, with 5 bases between them. The CDR3 sequence: CSVARETQYF. The CDR3 DNA follows: TGCAGCGTTGCCAGGGAGACCCAGTACTTC.

The rearrangement joins TRBV2 to TRBJ2-5; 7 bases map to TRBD1. The CDR3 length is 12 residues. CDR1 SNHLY and CDR2 FYNNEI come from the germline V gene. V was pared by 9 bases and J by 5 bases, with 6 bases of the junction left unmatched. The CDR3 region has the DNA TGTGCCAGTAGGGGGCTACTGGAGACCCAGTACTTC. Its protein is CASRGLLETQYF.

This clone appeared once. The genes are TRBV2 and TRBJ1-3, with D uncertain. The germline V and J ends were trimmed by 6 bases and 0 bases, with 12 bases remaining between them. In germline, CDR1 is SNHLY, CDR2 FYNNEI. The CDR3 has 15 residues. The CDR3 loop reads CASSALLSSGNTIYF. The CDR3 region has the DNA TGTGCCAGCAGCGCCCTGTTGAGCTCTGGAAACACCATATATTTT.

The J gene is TRBJ2-1, the V gene TRBV18, with D possibly matching TRBD1 (5 bases). Germline values: CDR1 KGHSH, CDR2 LQKENI. This CDR3 region has 15 residues. V was trimmed by 1 base and J by 9 bases, leaving 16 bases between them. Written as DNA, the CDR3 is TGTGCCAGCTCACCACAATCGGATAGTAGGGGTGAGCAGTTCTTC. Its protein product is CASSPQSDSRGEQFF.

V is TRBV6-5 and J is TRBJ2-7; D perhaps matches TRBD2 (5 bases). The germline V gene encodes CDR1 MNHEY and CDR2 SVGAGI. The ends were cut back, 0 bases at V and 1 base at J, with 13 bases in the middle. This CDR3 has 16 residues. This CDR3 is CASSYSRELLSYEQYF. In DNA, the CDR3 is TGTGCCAGCAGTTACTCGAGGGAACTCCTGTCCTACGAGCAGTACTTC.

The V call is TRBV6-4, the J call TRBJ1-5, with D unclear. V shed 3 bases and J shed 3 bases, with 12 bases lying between them. The CDR3 sequence is 15 residues long. CDR1 and CDR2 from the germline V gene are MRHNA and SNTAGT. For the CDR3, the DNA is TGTGCCAGCAGTGATGAGGGCTCTTACAATCAGCCCCAGCATTTT. Its protein is CASSDEGSYNQPQHF.

A remark on this clone: Other DNA sequences in this sample translate to the same CDR3. The chain carries TRBV6-5 and TRBJ2-7, with 9 bases lining up with TRBD1. The germline V gene encodes CDR1 MNHEY and CDR2 SVGAGI. Germline trimming cut 0 bases from V and 6 bases from J; bases unmatched to any gene: 3. The CDR3 has 14 amino acids. The CDR3 protein is CASSYSGTGSEQYF. The CDR3 coding sequence is TGTGCCAGCAGTTACTCGGGGACAGGGTCCGAGCAGTACTTC.

There are a few counts of this clone. The chain carries TRBV19 and TRBJ2-7; D not resolved. CDR1 is LNHDA, CDR2 SQIVND, per germline (reference sequence). V was clipped by 3 bases and J by 2 bases, with 14 bases between them. CDR3 length equals 15 residues. CDR3 DNA: TGTGCCAGTAGTATTTCCGTGGCCACACCCTACGAGCAGTACTTC. It translates to CASSISVATPYEQYF.

This chain links TRBV7-6 with TRBJ1-3; no clear D gene. Germline lookup yields CDR1 SGHVS and CDR2 FNYEAQ. The CDR3 is 16 residues long. V lost 2 bases to trimming and J lost 0 bases, with 11 bases between them. The CDR3 region is CASSLRVIGSGNTIYF. The CDR3, as DNA: TGTGCCAGCAGCTTACGAGTCATCGGCTCTGGAAACACCATATATTTT.

The chain links TRBV9 to TRBJ2-7, with 7 bases matching TRBD1. Germline CDR1 is SGDLS and CDR2 is YYNGEE. The CDR3 covers 14 residues. The J segment lost 3 bases and the V segment lost 3 bases, leaving 6 bases of the junction unmatched. CDR3 bases: TGTGCCAGCAGCGCCGGACAGGTTTACTACGAGCAGTACTTC. Encoded protein: CASSAGQVYYEQYF. Based on the CDR3 plus reference TRBV9 and TRBJ2-7, the full variable domain is DSGVTQTPKHLITATGQRVTLRCSPRSGDLSVYWYQQSLDQGLQFLIQYYNGEERAKGNILERFSAQQFPDLHSELNLSSLELGDSALYFCASSAGQVYYEQYFGPGTRLTVT.

V is TRBV5-4 and J is TRBJ2-3; 8 positions match TRBD2. CDR3 length: 16 amino acids. Per germline, CDR1 SGHNT and CDR2 YYREEE (reference sequence). J gave up 5 bases and V 0 bases, and 8 bases lay outside the gene matches. The CDR3 loop reads CASSLGTGLVLDTQYF. Written as DNA, the CDR3 is TGTGCCAGCAGCTTGGGGACGGGACTAGTGCTAGATACGCAGTATTTT.

The rearrangement uses TRBV6-1 and TRBJ1-2; tentative D call: TRBD1 (6 bases). The germline CDR1 and CDR2 sequences are MNHNS and SASEGT. The CDR3 extends over 15 amino acids. Trimming left V 2 bases short and J 4 bases short, with 14 bases between. The CDR3 sequence: CASSERQALSYGYTF. CDR3 nucleotides: TGTGCCAGCAGTGAAAGACAGGCCTTATCCTATGGCTACACCTTC.

The rearrangement uses TRBV6-1 and TRBJ2-7; 12 bases line up with TRBD2. J lost 5 bases, V lost 8 bases, and 10 bases had no gene match. CDR3 size: 15 residues. Germline loops: CDR1 MNHNS, CDR2 SASEGT. CDR3 DNA: TGTGCCAGCTCCCAAACTAGCGGGAGGAGGGACGAGCAGTACTTC. Residues: CASSQTSGRRDEQYF.

The chain joins TRBV4-2 to TRBJ1-2; maybe TRBD1 (6 bases). V lost 1 base and J lost 4, with 10 bases in between. Germline CDR1 and CDR2: LGHNA and YNFKEQ. The CDR3 has 14 residues. CDR3 loop: CASSQGGQTYGYTF. CDR3 sequence (DNA): TGTGCCAGCAGCCAAGGGGGACAAACCTATGGCTACACCTTC.

The chain recombines TRBV7-9 with TRBJ1-2; maybe TRBD1 (6 bases). The V gene lost 6 bases and the J gene lost 8 bases, with 22 bases spanning the gap. Germline V gene sequence: CDR1 SEHNR, CDR2 FQNEAQ (reference sequence). The length of the CDR3 is 15 residues. CDR3: CASSPAGGPVKGYTF. DNA of the CDR3: TGTGCCAGCAGTCCCGCGGGGGGGCCCGTAAAGGGCTACACCTTC.